This TCR beta chain was observed in a study of cytomegalovirus exposure and HLA in healthy donors. 13 Jbeta primers and 60 Vbeta primers were used for the PCR. Clones were sequenced by immunoSEQ multiplex PCR, and TCRdb holds only the in-frame ones, with some missing. The sample lists around 150,000 clones; around four fifths were seen once. The receptor was isolated from a female donor in good health and CMV-seronegative. The sequencing input was PBMCs.

The CDR3 is CASSLLGTGGDTQYF. The DNA for the CDR3 is TGTGCCAGCAGCTTATTGGGGACAGGGGGGGATACGCAGTATTTT. The chain has TRBV7-3 and TRBJ2-3, with 11 bases fitting TRBD1. V dropped 2 bases and J dropped 6; count of bases not matched to a gene: 4. Germline V gene data show CDR1 as SGHTA and CDR2 as FQGTGA. This CDR3 contains 15 residues.